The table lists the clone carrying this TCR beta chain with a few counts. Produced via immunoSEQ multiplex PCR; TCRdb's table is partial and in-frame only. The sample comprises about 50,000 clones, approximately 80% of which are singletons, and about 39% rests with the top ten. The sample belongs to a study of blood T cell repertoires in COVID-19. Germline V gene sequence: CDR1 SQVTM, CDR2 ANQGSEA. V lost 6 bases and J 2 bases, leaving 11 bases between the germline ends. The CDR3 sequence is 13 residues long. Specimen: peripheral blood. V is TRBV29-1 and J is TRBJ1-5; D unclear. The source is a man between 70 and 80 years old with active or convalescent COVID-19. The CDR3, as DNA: TGCAGCGTCGGAGACGGTGGCAATCAGCCCCAGCATTTT. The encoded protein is CSVGDGGNQPQHF.